This entry lists 22 T cell receptor beta chains sequenced from one sample in a study of blood T cell repertoires in COVID-19. Generated by immunoSEQ multiplex PCR, the TCRdb table keeps only in-frame clones and is missing some. The data contain about 70,000 clones, 70% to 90% of them singletons. The sequencing input was peripheral blood. These receptor sequences come from a human donor in a cohort sampled during active COVID-19.

The chain joins TRBV10-2 to TRBJ2-1; TRBD2 agrees at 9 bases. The CDR3 spans 16 residues. CDR1 is WSHSY and CDR2 is SAAADI in the germline V gene. J was trimmed by 10 bases and V by 2 bases; bases with no gene match: 12. The CDR3 sequence is CASSEPYVAGEGEQFF. The CDR3 DNA follows: TGCGCCAGCAGTGAGCCGTACGTAGCGGGAGAGGGAGAGCAGTTCTTC.

As DNA, the CDR3 is TGCGCCAGCAGCTTGGATCTATCACCCCTCCACTTT. This sequence encodes CASSLDLSPLHF. This chain links TRBV5-1 with TRBJ1-6; D uncertain. The germline gives CDR1 SGHRS, CDR2 YFSETQ. The CDR3 is made up of 12 amino acids. V was pared by 0 bases and J by 10 bases, with 5 bases between.

This clone was recorded only once. The chain recombines TRBV3-1 (or the pseudogene TRBV3-2) with TRBJ2-3; 9 bases align to TRBD2. This CDR3 comprises 16 residues. CDR1 is LGHDT, CDR2 YNNKEL, per germline (reference sequence). J lost 1 base, V lost 0 bases, and 2 bases had no gene match. CDR3 region: CASSQDRTSGTDTQYF. The CDR3, as DNA: TGTGCCAGCAGCCAAGACAGGACTAGCGGCACAGATACGCAGTATTTT.

CDR3 amino acids: CASSLDLGTGKHF. CDR3 bases: TGCGCCAGCAGCTTGGATCTCGGGACAGGGAAACATTTT. V usage is TRBV5-1 and J usage is TRBJ1-5; 9 nucleotides match TRBD1. The V gene end was trimmed by 0 bases and the J gene end by 16 bases; junction bases not matched to a gene: 8. This CDR3 has 13 residues. Per germline, CDR1 SGHRS and CDR2 YFSETQ.

The gene calls are TRBV3-1 (or the pseudogene TRBV3-2) and TRBJ2-5; D gene ambiguous. V lost 0 bases to trimming and J lost 1 base, with 9 bases between them. Germline loops: CDR1 LGHDT, CDR2 YNNKEL (reference sequence). The length of the CDR3 is 15 residues. The DNA of the CDR3 is TGTGCCAGCAGCCAAGACTGGGCTACCCAAGAGACCCAGTACTTC. It specifies CASSQDWATQETQYF.

As DNA, the CDR3 is TGTGCCAGCAGTTACCAGCGGAGTCGGAACAATGAGCAGTTCTTC. Translating it yields CASSYQRSRNNEQFF. The rearrangement joins TRBV6-5 to TRBJ2-1; D may be TRBD2 (5 bases). Germline lookup yields CDR1 MNHEY and CDR2 SVGAGI. The V end was cut by 2 bases, the J end by 5 bases, with 13 bases between. The length of the CDR3 is 15 residues.

The rearrangement uses TRBV9 and TRBJ2-1; 12 nucleotides line up with TRBD2. The germline V gene has CDR1 SGDLS and CDR2 YYNGEE. The CDR3 totals 16 residues. Trimming took 4 bases from V and 14 from J; bases not matched to a gene: 16. The CDR3 DNA follows: TGTGCCAGCAGCCCGCGACTAGCGGGGGTCCTACAAAGTGAGTTCTTC. Its translation is CASSPRLAGVLQSEFF. The entire variable domain, with the rest obtained from reference TRBV9 and TRBJ2-1, is as follows: DSGVTQTPKHLITATGQRVTLRCSPRSGDLSVYWYQQSLDQGLQFLIQYYNGEERAKGNILERFSAQQFPDLHSELNLSSLELGDSALYFCASSPRLAGVLQSEFFGPGTRLTVL.

This clone showed up just a few times. The rearrangement joins TRBV7-6 to TRBJ1-5; 9 bases are shared with TRBD1. The V segment lost 5 bases and the J segment 7 bases; nucleotides outside the gene matches: 3. The CDR3 has 13 residues. Per germline, CDR1 SGHVS and CDR2 FNYEAQ. Here the CDR3 DNA reads TGTGCCAGCAGCCGACAGGGGGACCAGCCCCAGCATTTT. Protein product: CASSRQGDQPQHF.

The chain carries TRBV12-3 or TRBV12-4 and TRBJ2-3, with TRBD1 matching over 8 bases. The V segment lost 6 bases and the J segment 8 bases; nucleotides outside the gene matches: 4. The CDR3 is 12 amino acids. This CDR3 reads CASRQGAGTQYF. CDR3 nucleotide sequence: TGTGCCAGCAGGCAGGGGGCGGGTACGCAGTATTTT.

This clone was found once. The chain employs TRBV28 and TRBJ2-3, with 9 bases matching TRBD1. The J segment lost 3 bases and the V segment lost 4 bases, leaving 5 bases of the junction unmatched. Germline CDR1 and CDR2: MDHEN and SYDVKM. The CDR3 runs 15 residues. The CDR3: CASSWGQGGTDTQYF. The CDR3 coding sequence is TGTGCCAGCAGTTGGGGACAGGGAGGGACAGATACGCAGTATTTT.

V gene TRBV7-2 combines with J gene TRBJ2-1; the D is unclear. Germline assignment: CDR1 SGHTA and CDR2 FQGNSA. V was cut by 0 bases and J by 3 bases, with 6 bases left in between. The length of the CDR3 is 14 residues. The CDR3 here is CASSLAGNYNEQFF. The CDR3 coding sequence is TGTGCCAGCAGCTTAGCGGGCAACTACAATGAGCAGTTCTTC.

The gene calls are TRBV18 and TRBJ1-1; 8 bases align to TRBD1. Germline V gene lookup returns CDR1 KGHSH and CDR2 LQKENI. The CDR3 is 15 residues long. The J segment lost 8 bases and the V segment lost 3 bases, leaving 11 bases of the junction unmatched. Here the CDR3 DNA reads TGTGCCAGCTCACCGGACGACAGGGGCGGAAGAGAAGCTTTCTTT. Protein: CASSPDDRGGREAFF.

This chain connects TRBV18 to TRBJ1-6, with TRBD1 matching over 7 bases. After removal of 4 bases from V and 6 bases from J, the junction contained 6 bases not matched to a gene. This CDR3 spans 15 amino acids. In germline, CDR1 is KGHSH, CDR2 LQKENI. CDR3 amino acids: CASSHNRDSNSPLHF. CDR3 coding DNA: TGTGCCAGCTCACACAACCGGGACAGTAATTCACCCCTCCACTTT. The full variable domain, rest sourced from reference TRBV18 and TRBJ1-6, is NAGVMQNPRHLVRRRGQEARLRCSPMKGHSHVYWYRQLPEEGLKFMVYLQKENIIDESGMPKERFSAEFPKEGPSILRIQQVVRGDSAAYFCASSHNRDSNSPLHFGNGTRLTVT.

The genes are TRBV4-2 and TRBJ2-7; perhaps TRBD2 as D (6 bases). Germline CDR1 and CDR2: LGHNA and YNFKEQ. V dropped 0 bases and J dropped 3 bases, with 9 bases sitting between them. The CDR3 extends over 14 amino acids. The CDR3 spells CASSQDPGVYEQYF. CDR3 nucleotides: TGTGCCAGCAGCCAAGACCCGGGAGTCTACGAGCAGTACTTC.

The V call is TRBV3-1 (or the pseudogene TRBV3-2), the J call TRBJ2-7; 7 bases agree with TRBD2. CDR3 length: 16 residues. Trimming at V came to 4 bases and at J to 7 bases, leaving 16 bases not matched to a gene. The germline V gene has CDR1 LGHDT and CDR2 YNNKEL (reference sequence). Here the CDR3 DNA reads TGTGCCAGCAGCCGCCGAGGCGGGGCGGGAGCGGGAGAGCAGTACTTC. It translates to CASSRRGGAGAGEQYF.

This clone appeared once. The genes are TRBV7-9 and TRBJ2-1, with 9 bases fitting TRBD2. Germline V gene sequence: CDR1 SEHNR, CDR2 FQNEAQ (reference sequence). With 6 bases clipped from V and 15 bases from J, the junction kept 12 bases outside the gene matches. The CDR3 is 13 residues long. CDR3 region: CASRSNTGTSRFF. Written as DNA, the CDR3 is TGTGCCAGCAGGTCTAATACCGGGACTAGCCGGTTCTTC.

The CDR3 DNA sequence: TGTGCCAGCACCGTAGATAGCAATCAGCCCCAGCATTTT. Translated: CASTVDSNQPQHF. The chain employs TRBV7-9 and TRBJ1-5, with no clear D. Deletions cut 7 bases from V and 0 bases from J, with 7 bases between. The CDR3 is 13 residues long. CDR1 and CDR2 from the germline V gene are SEHNR and FQNEAQ (reference sequence).

This chain uses TRBV19 with TRBJ1-1; D gene unclear. CDR1 is LNHDA and CDR2 is SQIVND in the germline V gene (reference sequence). V dropped 5 bases and J dropped 4 bases, with 8 bases sitting between them. This CDR3 has 12 amino acids. The CDR3 spells CASSPRFTEAFF. The CDR3 coding sequence is TGTGCCAGTAGTCCGCGATTCACTGAAGCTTTCTTT.

CDR3 sequence reads: CASSKSGDTYNEQFF. CDR3 in DNA: TGTGCCAGCAGCAAAAGCGGGGACACCTACAATGAGCAGTTCTTC. V is TRBV7-3 and J is TRBJ2-1; D is perhaps TRBD2 (7 bases). The V gene lost 5 bases and the J gene lost 2 bases, with 13 bases spanning the gap. Germline-derived CDR1 and CDR2 are SGHTA and FQGTGA. This CDR3 has 15 residues.

This clone was found once. The chain recombines TRBV9 with TRBJ1-6; unclear D gene. This CDR3 region has 14 residues. Germline-derived CDR1 and CDR2 are SGDLS and YYNGEE. The V end was cut by 6 bases, the J end by 5 bases, with 12 bases between. This CDR3 reads CASTRWENNSPLHF. The CDR3 DNA reads TGTGCCAGCACACGGTGGGAGAATAATTCACCCCTCCACTTT.

The chain employs TRBV13 and TRBJ1-1, with 8 bases identical to TRBD1. This CDR3 contains 13 residues. In germline, CDR1 is PRHDT, CDR2 FYEKMQ (reference sequence). V shed 2 bases, J shed 10 bases, and the junction held 6 bases outside the gene matches. This CDR3 is CASSLRGQDLAFF. CDR3 bases: TGTGCCAGCAGCTTAAGGGGACAGGACTTAGCTTTCTTT.

The V gene is TRBV6-2 or TRBV6-3, the J gene TRBJ2-3; 8 nucleotides match TRBD1. The CDR3 is 12 amino acids. The trim removed 6 bases at V and 9 bases at J, leaving 5 bases unmatched. Germline values: CDR1 MNHEY, CDR2 SVGEGT. This CDR3 is CASSRDRGTQYF. DNA for the CDR3: TGTGCCAGCAGCCGAGACAGGGGCACGCAGTATTTT.